This T cell receptor (beta chain) was sequenced in a study of blood T cells in healthy people across ages. Study observations and caveats: Per million T cells, TCR beta diversity dropped roughly linearly as age increased.

Comments on this clonotype: The antigen is not known.

CDR3 length: 14 amino acids. Trimming took 0 bases from V and 9 from J; bases not matched to a gene: 4. Germline values: CDR1 SGHKS, CDR2 YYEKEE (reference sequence). Combining a sample-barcoded 5' primer with a J-beta primer mix, a second PCR ran for 7 to 11 cycles. Every sample produced at least 2.5 million CDR3-containing paired-end reads. MiXCR, applied by TCRdb to the 5' RACE reads, yields one record per CDR3 protein. The data show more than 650,000 distinct CDR3 sequences, 22% seen once. This sequence was found in a man between 65 and 79 years old in good health. The specimen sequenced was blood. The chain employs TRBV5-5 and TRBJ2-1, with 9 bases fitting TRBD2. The CDR3 DNA is TGTGCCAGCAGCTTGGTGGCGGGGGGGCCTGAGCAGTTCTTC. As protein: CASSLVAGGPEQFF.